The 6 T cell receptor beta chains given below trace back to one sample, sequenced in a study of blood T cell repertoires in COVID-19. Generated by immunoSEQ multiplex PCR, the TCRdb table keeps only in-frame clones and is missing some. The sample has fewer than 350,000 clones; roughly nine tenths are singletons. Sequences were obtained from peripheral blood. The receptor set was obtained from a woman aged 25 to 39 with COVID-19, enrolled during active disease.

CDR3 in DNA: TGCGCCAGCAGCCTCAGGAATGATCTAGCCAAAAACATTCAGTACTTC. This translates into CASSLRNDLAKNIQYF. The chain joins TRBV4-1 to TRBJ2-4, with D hard to call. The CDR3 totals 16 residues. Between the trimmed V and J ends, which lost 4 bases and 0 bases, there was a span of 13 bases. Germline V CDR1 and CDR2: MGHRA, YSYEKL.

This chain joins TRBV3-1 (or the pseudogene TRBV3-2) and TRBJ2-3; 10 bases are a match to TRBD2. The CDR3 has 15 amino acids. Germline CDR1 is LGHDT and CDR2 is YNNKEL (reference sequence). V lost 4 bases, J lost 1 base, and 2 bases stayed unmatched. As DNA, the CDR3 is TGTGCCAGCAGCCCAACTAGCGGGGGCACAGATACGCAGTATTTT. It codes for CASSPTSGGTDTQYF.

This clone was counted once. The chain recombines TRBV5-6 with TRBJ2-2; the match to TRBD1 covers 7 bases. The CDR3 loop spans 17 amino acids. CDR1 is SGHDT and CDR2 is YYEEEE in the germline V gene. Trimming at V came to 4 bases and at J to 2 bases, leaving 11 bases not matched to a gene. CDR3 sequence reads: CASSLFRDSENTGELFF. The DNA of the CDR3 is TGTGCCAGCAGCCTATTCCGGGACAGCGAAAACACCGGGGAGCTGTTTTTT. Looking up the rest from reference TRBV5-6 and TRBJ2-2 gives the full variable domain: DAGVTQSPTHLIKTRGQQVTLRCSPKSGHDTVSWYQQALGQGPQFIFQYYEEEERQRGNFPDRFSGHQFPNYSSELNVNALLLGDSALYLCASSLFRDSENTGELFFGEGSRLTVL.

DNA of the CDR3: TGTGCCAGTAAAACAGGGGCTGAAGCTTTCTTT. Translating gives CASKTGAEAFF. The V gene is TRBV19, the J gene TRBJ1-1; 7 positions agree with TRBD1. Germline CDR1 reads LNHDA; CDR2 reads SQIVND (reference sequence). V was clipped by 7 bases and J by 6 bases; unmatched bases: 2. This CDR3 comprises 11 residues.

The chain employs TRBV2 and TRBJ2-1; unclear D gene. Per germline, CDR1 SNHLY and CDR2 FYNNEI. This CDR3 contains 15 residues. Trimming pared 7 bases from V and 2 bases from J, leaving 15 bases between. The CDR3 sequence is CASITAVETYNEQFF. In DNA, the CDR3 is TGTGCCAGCATCACGGCGGTTGAGACCTACAATGAGCAGTTCTTC.

This chain uses TRBV7-2 with TRBJ2-1, with D uncertain. Looked up from germline, CDR1 is SGHTA and CDR2 is FQGNSA. V lost 1 base, J lost 9 bases, and 13 bases lay in between. CDR3 size: 14 residues. In DNA, the CDR3 is TGTGCCAGCAGCTTAGACGTGTTTGTGAGTGAGCAGTTCTTC. Translated, it gives CASSLDVFVSEQFF.